This entry lists 9 T cell receptor beta chains sequenced from one sample in a study of Ad26.COV2.S vaccination and SARS-CoV-2 variants. Stated treatment: some 20 received Ad26.COV2.S at low or high dose, single or two shots; roughly five received placebo; per-sample allocation not given. Samples were taken on day 63 after the first vaccine or placebo injection. Clones were read by immunoSEQ multiplex PCR, and TCRdb kept only the in-frame ones, dropping some. Among some 330,000 clones listed, approximately 87% were seen once. Sequences were derived from peripheral blood, sampled in a trial of Ad26.COV2.S vaccine versus placebo. These receptors all stem from a person between 18 and 65 years old who received the Ad26.COV2.S COVID-19 vaccine or a placebo.

The chain joins TRBV19 to TRBJ2-1; D might be TRBD2 (6 bases). The CDR3 covers 17 residues. V was trimmed by 1 base and J by 0 bases, leaving 13 bases between them. The germline gives CDR1 LNHDA, CDR2 SQIVND (reference sequence). CDR3 amino acids: CASSIARLVNSYNEQFF. CDR3 nucleotide sequence: TGTGCCAGTAGTATAGCCCGACTAGTGAACTCCTACAATGAGCAGTTCTTC.

The V and J genes are TRBV5-6 and TRBJ2-7, with 9 bases aligning to TRBD1. The ends lost 4 bases at V and 5 bases at J; junction bases unmatched: 10. The CDR3 contains 15 residues. Germline-derived CDR1 and CDR2 are SGHDT and YYEEEE. CDR3 nucleotide sequence: TGTGCCAGCAGCGTTACCGGGACAGGGTCCCACGAGCAGTACTTC. This encodes CASSVTGTGSHEQYF.

The chain is built from TRBV28 and TRBJ1-3, with a tentative D call TRBD1 (6 bases). The CDR3 covers 15 residues. Germline values: CDR1 MDHEN, CDR2 SYDVKM. Trimming cost V 2 bases and J 4 bases, with 12 bases left between them. CDR3 in DNA: TGTGCCAGCAGTTTACATCCAGGGGTCGGAAACACCATATATTTT. It specifies CASSLHPGVGNTIYF.

The rearrangement uses TRBV7-3 and TRBJ2-1, with 13 nucleotides matching TRBD2. The CDR3 spans 17 residues. J gave up 8 bases and V 4 bases, and 11 bases lay outside the gene matches. CDR1 and CDR2 from the germline V gene are SGHTA and FQGTGA. CDR3 DNA sequence: TGTGCCAGCAGCTCGAACGGACTAGCGGGAGTTATCGATGAGCAGTTCTTC. Amino acids: CASSSNGLAGVIDEQFF.

The gene calls are TRBV9 and TRBJ1-1, with 12 bases fitting TRBD1. Germline CDR1 is SGDLS and CDR2 is YYNGEE. The CDR3 consists of 14 residues. J was trimmed by 11 bases and V by 3 bases; bases with no gene match: 8. CDR3 residues: CASSAGQGASEAFF. CDR3 DNA: TGTGCCAGCAGCGCGGGACAGGGGGCCTCGGAGGCTTTCTTT.

J is TRBJ1-5 and V is TRBV12-3 or TRBV12-4; D gene unclear. There are 12 residues in the CDR3. Trimming stripped 6 bases from V and 7 bases from J, with 10 bases between. CDR3 sequence (DNA): TGTGCCAGCAGGTCACCATTACAGCCCCAGCATTTT. It yields the protein CASRSPLQPQHF.

J is TRBJ1-6 and V is TRBV6-5; D is unresolved. Germline V CDR1 and CDR2: MNHEY, SVGAGI. The CDR3 is 15 residues long. Trimming removed 7 bases from V and 4 bases from J, with 14 bases in between. CDR3 in DNA: TGTGCCAGCACCACGTCGGGAAGTTATAATTCACCCCTCCACTTT. Its translation: CASTTSGSYNSPLHF.

This chain links TRBV25-1 with TRBJ1-2, with D unclear. V dropped 6 bases and J dropped 4 bases, with 12 bases sitting between them. CDR1 and CDR2 from the germline V gene are MGHDK and SYGVNS. The CDR3 is 13 residues long. CDR3 nucleotides: TGTGCCAGCAGCGATATCAATTTCTATGGCTACACCTTC. Protein sequence: CASSDINFYGYTF.

The chain combines TRBV3-1 (or the pseudogene TRBV3-2) with TRBJ2-2; 9 bases align to TRBD2. The CDR3 is made up of 18 amino acids. Germline CDR1 and CDR2: LGHDT and YNNKEL (reference sequence). After removal of 4 bases from V and 5 bases from J, the junction contained 14 bases not matched to a gene. The CDR3 nucleotides read TGTGCCAGCAGCCCCCCGGAGAGCGGGGGGTTTGGAACCGGGGAGCTGTTTTTT. Translated, it gives CASSPPESGGFGTGELFF.